A single sample gave rise to the 20 T cell receptor beta chains below, sequenced in a study of blood T cell repertoires in COVID-19. Clones were read by immunoSEQ multiplex PCR, and TCRdb kept only the in-frame ones, dropping some. The repertoire holds some 150,000 clones, with 86% as singletons. The sequenced sample consisted of peripheral blood. The receptor set was obtained from an elderly woman in a cohort sampled during active or convalescent COVID-19.

The rearrangement joins TRBV18 to TRBJ1-1; no reliable D call. The V gene's germline CDR1 is KGHSH and CDR2 LQKENI. CDR3 size: 13 residues. V was clipped by 3 bases and J by 1 base, with 6 bases between them. CDR3 sequence reads: CASSPRQNTEAFF. CDR3 in DNA: TGTGCCAGCTCACCTAGACAGAACACTGAAGCTTTCTTT.

The chain has TRBV18 and TRBJ2-1; 8 positions agree with TRBD1. Per germline, CDR1 KGHSH and CDR2 LQKENI. Losses at the gene ends were 4 bases for V and 5 bases for J; bases not matched to a gene: 7. The CDR3 length is 15 residues. DNA of the CDR3: TGTGCCAGCTCACAAAACGGACAGGGAAACAATGAGCAGTTCTTC. Protein: CASSQNGQGNNEQFF.

This chain joins TRBV19 and TRBJ1-1; D call uncertain. The V end lost 4 bases, the J end lost 4 bases, and 13 bases lay between the germline ends. CDR3 size: 14 residues. The germline gives CDR1 LNHDA, CDR2 SQIVND (reference sequence). CDR3 region: CASSTRRGGTEAFF. The CDR3 nucleotides read TGTGCCAGTAGTACCCGAAGAGGAGGCACTGAAGCTTTCTTT.

The chain recombines TRBV2 with TRBJ2-2, with D maybe TRBD2 (6 bases). V lost 6 bases and J 2 bases, leaving 16 bases between the germline ends. The CDR3 sequence is 16 residues long. Germline CDR1 is SNHLY and CDR2 is FYNNEI. The CDR3 here is CASRGYAGLNTGELFF. Written as DNA, the CDR3 is TGTGCCAGCAGGGGCTATGCGGGGCTAAACACCGGGGAGCTGTTTTTT.

V is TRBV12-3 or TRBV12-4 and J is TRBJ2-3; 8 nucleotides align to TRBD2. This CDR3 comprises 13 residues. V dropped 5 bases and J dropped 6; count of bases not matched to a gene: 4. CDR3 residues: CASSQRERDTQYF. Written as DNA, the CDR3 is TGTGCCAGCAGTCAGCGGGAGCGTGATACGCAGTATTTT.

This chain links TRBV11-3 with TRBJ1-5; maybe TRBD1 (5 bases). V was cut by 0 bases and J by 3 bases, with 9 bases left in between. Germline assignment: CDR1 SGHNT and CDR2 YENEEA. CDR3 length: 15 residues. The CDR3 nucleotides are TGTGCCAGCAGCTTAGATTCAGGGAACAATCAGCCCCAGCATTTT. Translation: CASSLDSGNNQPQHF.

The chain recombines TRBV14 with TRBJ1-1; 9 bases agree with TRBD1. In germline, CDR1 is SGHDN, CDR2 FVKESK. The CDR3 has 14 amino acids. Germline trimming cut 4 bases from V and 3 bases from J; bases unmatched to any gene: 3. CDR3 sequence: CASSPRTGDTEAFF. In nucleotides, the CDR3 is TGTGCCAGCAGCCCTCGGACAGGGGACACTGAAGCTTTCTTT.

The chain is built from TRBV15 and TRBJ2-5; no reliable D call. Germline-derived CDR1 and CDR2 are LNHNV and YYDKDF (reference sequence). V was pared by 1 base and J by 0 bases, with 6 bases between. The CDR3 extends over 14 amino acids. The CDR3 spells CATSRVGDQETQYF. Here the CDR3 DNA reads TGTGCCACCAGCAGAGTTGGAGACCAAGAGACCCAGTACTTC.

The chain combines TRBV5-1 with TRBJ1-6; the D gene is possibly TRBD1 (5 bases). The CDR3 runs 16 residues. CDR1 SGHRS and CDR2 YFSETQ come from the germline V gene. V lost 0 bases and J 7 bases, leaving 14 bases between the germline ends. CDR3 sequence: CASSLGPGQPNSPLHF. CDR3 DNA sequence: TGCGCCAGCAGCTTGGGGCCTGGACAACCCAATTCACCCCTCCACTTT.

The rearrangement uses TRBV28 and TRBJ1-1; 7 bases are a match to TRBD1. This CDR3 comprises 13 residues. Germline V gene data show CDR1 as MDHEN and CDR2 as SYDVKM. J lost 5 bases, V lost 10 bases, and 10 bases had no gene match. The CDR3 here is CAIHRGFGTEAFF. CDR3 bases: TGTGCCATCCACAGGGGTTTTGGGACTGAAGCTTTCTTT.

The chain joins TRBV5-6 to TRBJ2-2; 8 bases align to TRBD2. CDR1 SGHDT and CDR2 YYEEEE come from the germline V gene. With V trimmed by 2 bases and J by 1 base, 7 bases remained unmatched. This CDR3 is 17 amino acids long. DNA for the CDR3: TGTGCCAGCAGCTTCGCGTCTAGCGGGTTGAACACCGGGGAGCTGTTTTTT. Protein sequence: CASSFASSGLNTGELFF.

The rearrangement links TRBV30 to TRBJ1-1, with D hard to call. The CDR3 is 15 residues long. The germline gives CDR1 GTSNPN, CDR2 SVGIG (reference sequence). Deletions cut 1 base from V and 5 bases from J, with 17 bases between. The CDR3 region has the DNA TGTGCCTGGAGTGCTTGGGCCTTAGATGGGACTGAAGCTTTCTTT. It translates to CAWSAWALDGTEAFF.

The chain couples TRBV12-3 or TRBV12-4 to TRBJ2-2; 9 positions agree with TRBD2. With 5 bases clipped from V and 11 bases from J, the junction kept 6 bases outside the gene matches. This CDR3 has 13 amino acids. CDR3 sequence reads: CASSPLAGPELFF. The CDR3 region has the DNA TGTGCCAGCAGTCCTCTAGCGGGACCCGAGCTGTTTTTT.

The chain couples TRBV10-3 to TRBJ1-6; D uncertain. The V gene's germline CDR1 is ENHRY and CDR2 SYGVKD. The V gene lost 6 bases and the J gene lost 7 bases, with 19 bases spanning the gap. This CDR3 region has 16 residues. The CDR3 region has the DNA TGTGCCATCAGCCCCACCTTGGAAGCGGGCAATTCACCCCTCCACTTT. It is translated as CAISPTLEAGNSPLHF.

The chain carries TRBV4-1 and TRBJ1-5, with D possibly being TRBD1 (5 bases). The CDR3 is 15 amino acids. CDR1 and CDR2 (germline): MGHRA, YSYEKL. V shed 0 bases and J shed 6 bases, with 12 bases lying between them. CDR3 bases: TGCGCCAGCAGCCAAGAAGGGGCCAGGAGTCAGCCCCAGCATTTT. Protein sequence: CASSQEGARSQPQHF.

The chain links TRBV9 to TRBJ1-3; D might be TRBD1 (6 bases). This CDR3 contains 15 residues. V was pared by 2 bases and J by 0 bases, with 9 bases between. Germline V CDR1 and CDR2: SGDLS, YYNGEE. The CDR3 sequence is CASSVTGNSGNTIYF. As DNA, the CDR3 is TGTGCCAGCAGCGTGACAGGAAACTCTGGAAACACCATATATTTT.

V gene TRBV27 combines with J gene TRBJ1-5; D is possibly TRBD1 (5 bases). Trimming took off 4 bases at V and 7 bases at J, with 17 bases between the two ends. CDR1 is MNHEY and CDR2 is SMNVEV in the germline V gene (reference sequence). The CDR3 extends over 15 amino acids. The CDR3 region has the DNA TGTGCCAGCAGTTCGTCTTCGGGGGTCAAACAGCCCCAGCATTTT. It specifies CASSSSSGVKQPQHF.

This clone came up a few times. The chain combines TRBV5-4 with TRBJ1-2; TRBD1 agrees at 8 bases. This CDR3 has 13 amino acids. J lost 8 bases, V lost 4 bases, and 7 bases had no gene match. In germline, CDR1 is SGHNT, CDR2 YYREEE (reference sequence). CDR3 residues: CASSLDREGGYTF. In DNA, the CDR3 is TGTGCCAGCAGCCTGGACAGGGAGGGCGGCTACACCTTC.

This chain joins TRBV6-2 or TRBV6-3 and TRBJ1-2, with 9 bases matching TRBD1. Germline-derived CDR1 and CDR2 are MNHEY and SVGEGT. V was clipped by 5 bases and J by 4 bases; unmatched bases: 5. The CDR3 has 14 residues. The CDR3 DNA sequence: TGTGCCAGCAGTCGACAGGGGGTCACCTATGGCTACACCTTC. This sequence encodes CASSRQGVTYGYTF.

This chain links TRBV6-1 with TRBJ2-2; D is possibly TRBD2 (6 bases). Trimming pared 2 bases from V and 3 bases from J, leaving 19 bases between. CDR1 is MNHNS, CDR2 SASEGT, per germline. The CDR3 runs 18 residues. Here the CDR3 DNA reads TGTGCCAGCAGTGAAAACTTTGGAGGGCAGTCTTACACCGGGGAGCTGTTTTTT. The encoded protein is CASSENFGGQSYTGELFF.